This T cell receptor (beta chain) derives from a study of PD-1 blockade in classical Hodgkin lymphoma. Turning to this clone: Its antigen is undetermined.

Sequencing was performed with immunoSEQ multiplex PCR; in TCRdb, only in-frame clones are kept and a portion is missing. The sample has about 97,000 clones, around four fifths seen once. There are 17 residues in the CDR3. All trial patients relapsed after autologous stem cell transplantation. The patients, who had relapsed/refractory classical Hodgkin lymphoma, achieved best responses of complete response, partial response or progressive disease. Study-level results: Baseline diversity resembling that of newly diagnosed patients was seen in complete responders. CD4+ TCR diversity climbed significantly by C4D1, unlike CD8+ TCR diversity.

The specimen was peripheral blood mononuclear cells (PBMCs), collected at baseline. The rearrangement joins TRBV21-1 to TRBJ2-3; the table's D call TRBD1 went unverified against the DNA. TRBV21-1 is noted as a pseudogene. The TCR was taken from a human donor with classical Hodgkin lymphoma. The CDR3 sequence is CASRPTGHRLGTDTQYF. In DNA, the CDR3 is TGTGCCAGCAGGCCGACGGGACACCGTTTGGGCACAGATACGCAGTATTTT.